This T cell receptor beta chain came from a study of T cell changes during pregnancy in multiple sclerosis. The germline V and J ends were trimmed by 1 base and 4 bases, with 16 bases remaining between them. Germline V CDR1 and CDR2: SGHAT, FQNNGV. The CDR3 sequence is 16 residues long. Method: immunoSEQ multiplex PCR; TCRdb's copy keeps in-frame clones and lacks some. This table holds tens of thousands of clones, around 86% found once. Specimen: CD8+ T cells from peripheral blood mononuclear cells, collected in the first trimester of pregnancy. The clonotype comes from a female donor in good health, enrolled as a control in a pregnancy study. The chain is built from TRBV11-2 and TRBJ1-2; maybe TRBD1 (6 bases). CDR3 nucleotide sequence: TGTGCCAGCAGCTTAGCAACTATACAGGGTAGCTATGGCTACACCTTC. The encoded protein is CASSLATIQGSYGYTF. Based on the CDR3 plus reference TRBV11-2 and TRBJ1-2, the full variable domain is EAGVAQSPRYKIIEKRQSVAFWCNPISGHATLYWYQQILGQGPKLLIQFQNNGVVDDSQLPKDRFSAERLKGVDSTLKIQPAKLEDSAVYLCASSLATIQGSYGYTFGSGTRLTVV.